This T cell receptor (beta chain) was found in a study of pediatric ulcerative colitis. Whole-study context: Most patients had pancolitis, and two had left-sided colitis.

Ulcerative colitis patients received no immunosuppressive medication before the diagnostic colonoscopy. This CDR3 is built from 15 residues. Trimming at V came to 2 bases and at J to 5 bases, leaving 8 bases not matched to a gene. Germline CDR1 and CDR2: MNHEY and SVGAGI. Overall study findings and caveats: A couple of rectal clonotypes were found only in ulcerative colitis patients, all of them. Substantially fewer templates came from a couple of patients' blood samples.

TCRdb's copy holds only in-frame clones and misses some; the assay was immunoSEQ multiplex PCR. The sample carries 37,000 or so clones, around four fifths recorded once. With regard to this clone: The antigen is undetermined.

The clonotype originates from a girl aged 5-17 years with moderate ulcerative colitis. The sequenced sample was blood. The chain uses TRBV6-5 and TRBJ1-2; 7 bases fit TRBD1. The CDR3 reads CASSYQNTGQYGYTF. For the CDR3, the DNA is TGTGCCAGCAGTTACCAAAATACGGGACAGTATGGCTACACCTTC.